The rows below give T cell receptor beta chains drawn from one sample of a study of cytomegalovirus exposure and HLA in healthy donors. This table comes from immunoSEQ multiplex PCR, and its TCRdb copy is limited to in-frame clones, with some not included. The sample lists over 150,000 clones, roughly nine tenths occurring once. The sequencing sample was made of PBMCs. These receptor sequences come from a man between 18 and 29 years old in good health and CMV-seropositive. Both conserved end residues are part of each CDR3. A D gene is named only where the DNA matches it firmly. Clone size is shown for a subset of rows, as once, few, many or a class of expanded clone.

d_gene,len,j_gene,v_gene,abundance,CDR3nt,CDR3aa
TRBD1,15,TRBJ2-5,TRBV5-1,NA,TGCGCCAGCAGCCATGGACAGGGCAGACAAGAGACCCAGTACTTC,CASSHGQGRQETQYF
NA,15,TRBJ2-1,TRBV6-6,once,TGTGCCAGCAGTTTACAGGGTGATTCCTACAATGAGCAGTTCTTC,CASSLQGDSYNEQFF
NA,15,TRBJ2-7,TRBV18,NA,TGTGCCAGCTCAGCTAAGACAGGATTCTTCTACGAGCAGTACTTC,CASSAKTGFFYEQYF
NA,11,TRBJ2-7,TRBV10-2,NA,TGCGCCAGCAGTCCCATCTACGAGCAGTACTTC,CASSPIYEQYF
NA,14,TRBJ1-2,TRBV19,NA,TGTGCCAGTAGTATTCTGGGGAGGAACTATGGCTACACCTTC,CASSILGRNYGYTF
TRBD2,16,TRBJ2-7,TRBV9,NA,TGTGCCAGCAGCGTAGGTAGTAGCGGGAGCTCCTACGAGCAGTACTTC,CASSVGSSGSSYEQYF
TRBD1,16,TRBJ2-3,TRBV5-1,NA,TGCGCCAGCAGCTTGACCGGGACAGGGTACACAGATACGCAGTATTTT,CASSLTGTGYTDTQYF
NA,14,TRBJ2-5,TRBV29-1,NA,TGCAGCGTTGATGAGGGAGTGAGGCAAGAGACCCAGTACTTC,CSVDEGVRQETQYF
NA,16,TRBJ2-1,TRBV2,NA,TGTGCCAGCAGTGACAATAAGGGAGGCACCTACAATGAGCAGTTCTTC,CASSDNKGGTYNEQFF
NA,14,TRBJ1-1,TRBV5-8,NA,TGTGCCAGCAGCTTGGAGCGGTTAGGCACTGAAGCTTTCTTT,CASSLERLGTEAFF
TRBD1,14,TRBJ2-1,TRBV5-5,NA,TGTGCCAGCAGCTTGGACAGGGGGCTAGATGAGCAGTTCTTC,CASSLDRGLDEQFF
TRBD1,14,TRBJ2-2,TRBV2,NA,TGTGCCAGCAGTAACAGGGGGAACACCGGGGAGCTGTTTTTT,CASSNRGNTGELFF
NA,15,TRBJ2-7,TRBV27,NA,TGTGCCAGCAGTCCCAACAGGGACTACCAATACGAGCAGTACTTC,CASSPNRDYQYEQYF
TRBD2,19,TRBJ2-1,TRBV7-8,NA,TGTGCCAGCAGACCAAGACTAGCGGGGGGGCTGAAAGCCTACAATGAGCAGTTCTTC,CASRPRLAGGLKAYNEQFF
NA,15,TRBJ1-5,TRBV10-1,NA,TGCGCCAGCAGTGACAGGGATTATAGCAATCAGCCCCAGCATTTT,CASSDRDYSNQPQHF
TRBD1,16,TRBJ2-7,TRBV18,NA,TGTGCCAGCTCACCATATATTGACAGGGGTGGCTACGAGCAGTACTTC,CASSPYIDRGGYEQYF
NA,13,TRBJ2-1,TRBV6-1,NA,TGTGCCAGCAGTGAAGTTGAGAGAGGTGAGCAGTTCTTC,CASSEVERGEQFF
TRBD1,14,TRBJ2-5,TRBV9,NA,TGTGCCAGCAGCGGAAACAGGGGGGTTGAGACCCAGTACTTC,CASSGNRGVETQYF
NA,15,TRBJ2-4,TRBV19,NA,TGTGCCAGTAGCGAACCGGGACACCTGAAAAACATTCAGTACTTC,CASSEPGHLKNIQYF
TRBD1,14,TRBJ1-5,TRBV2,NA,TGTGCCAGCAGTGTGACAGGGTACAATCAGCCCCAGCATTTT,CASSVTGYNQPQHF
NA,14,TRBJ2-5,TRBV6-5,NA,TGTGCCAGCAGTCACAGTCAGTACCAAGAGACCCAGTACTTC,CASSHSQYQETQYF
TRBD1,15,TRBJ2-3,TRBV28,NA,TGTGCCAGCGGAAACCGGGACAGGGGCACAGATACGCAGTATTTT,CASGNRDRGTDTQYF
NA,15,TRBJ1-5,TRBV2,NA,TGTGCCAGCAAAGATTCAGGGTCTAGCAATCAGCCCCAGCATTTT,CASKDSGSSNQPQHF
NA,15,TRBJ2-3,TRBV5-6,NA,TGTGCCAGCAAGCTTGGGGGGACGGTCACAGATACGCAGTATTTT,CASKLGGTVTDTQYF
TRBD2,16,TRBJ2-5,TRBV2,NA,TGTGCCAGCAGTGGGACTAGCGGGAGGGCCATGGAGACCCAGTACTTC,CASSGTSGRAMETQYF
NA,12,TRBJ1-1,TRBV6-1,once,TGTGCCAGCAGTGAACTCGGCACTGAAGCTTTCTTT,CASSELGTEAFF
NA,17,TRBJ1-3,TRBV28,NA,TGTGCCAGCAGTTTATACGCAGACATATTCTCTGGAAACACCATATATTTT,CASSLYADIFSGNTIYF
NA,12,TRBJ2-1,TRBV5-1,NA,TGCGCCAGCAGCTTAGGGAGCAATGAGCAGTTCTTC,CASSLGSNEQFF
NA,12,TRBJ1-4,TRBV18,NA,TGTGCCAGCTCACCCGACTCTGAAAAACTGTTTTTT,CASSPDSEKLFF
NA,15,TRBJ1-1,TRBV6-1,few,TGTGCCAGCAGTGAGCAGGGAGGGGATTACACTGAAGCTTTCTTT,CASSEQGGDYTEAFF
TRBD2,16,TRBJ2-1,TRBV4-1,NA,TGCGCCAGCAGCCAAGGGACTAGCGGGGCCTACAATGAGCAGTTCTTC,CASSQGTSGAYNEQFF
TRBD2,14,TRBJ2-3,TRBV9,NA,TGTGCCAGCAGCGGCCCGGGGGGGAGAGATACGCAGTATTTT,CASSGPGGRDTQYF
NA,13,TRBJ1-2,TRBV18,few,TGTGCCAGCTCACCGAGGTTTAACTATGGCTACACCTTC,CASSPRFNYGYTF
TRBD2,16,TRBJ2-1,TRBV7-2,NA,TGTGCCAGCAGCATTTCACTAGCGGGAGGGCCTAATGAGCAGTTCTTC,CASSISLAGGPNEQFF
NA,18,TRBJ2-7,TRBV4-1,once,TGCGCCAGCAGCCAAGTACTGGGGCCCAGGGTTAATTCCTACGAGCAGTACTTC,CASSQVLGPRVNSYEQYF
NA,15,TRBJ1-1,TRBV5-4,NA,TGTGCCAGCAGCTTTCAGGGGCGCTTAAACACTGAAGCTTTCTTT,CASSFQGRLNTEAFF
TRBD2,15,TRBJ2-5,TRBV7-7,NA,TGTGCTAGCTCGGGGGGACGTACTTACCAAGAGACCCAGTACTTC,CASSGGRTYQETQYF
TRBD2,15,TRBJ2-2,TRBV5-1,NA,TGCGCCAGCAGCGGCCCGGGAGGGGACACCGGGGAGCTGTTTTTT,CASSGPGGDTGELFF
TRBD1,15,TRBJ1-1,TRBV4-2,NA,TGTGCCAGCAGCCAAGCCACCGCAGACAGGGTGAAAGCTTTCTTT,CASSQATADRVKAFF
TRBD2,19,TRBJ2-3,TRBV28,NA,TGTGCCAGCAGTTTGGGGTTCAAGCGGGGACGGTGGAAAACAGATACGCAGTATTTT,CASSLGFKRGRWKTDTQYF
TRBD1,16,TRBJ2-7,TRBV11-2,NA,TGTGCCAGCAGCTTAGATCCGGGGACAGGGGTTTACGAGCAGTACTTC,CASSLDPGTGVYEQYF
NA,16,TRBJ2-5,TRBV7-9,NA,TGTGCCAGCAGCTTAGCTCCCCATTACTCGGAAGAGACCCAGTACTTC,CASSLAPHYSEETQYF
NA,14,TRBJ1-4,TRBV28,NA,TGTGCCAGCAGTTCGCCAGGGAGGGATGAAAAACTGTTTTTT,CASSSPGRDEKLFF
TRBD2,16,TRBJ2-5,TRBV27,NA,TGTGCCAGCAGTTCCCGACTAGCGGGGTTACAAGAGACCCAGTACTTC,CASSSRLAGLQETQYF
NA,15,TRBJ2-5,TRBV19,NA,TGTGCCAGTAGCCGCCCCAGGGCAGGGGGGGAGACCCAGTACTTC,CASSRPRAGGETQYF
TRBD2,18,TRBJ2-6,TRBV19,NA,TGTGCCAGTAGTAAAAGACTAGCGGGGGTATCTGGGGCCAACGTCCTGACTTTC,CASSKRLAGVSGANVLTF
TRBD1,15,TRBJ2-2,TRBV7-9,NA,TGTGCCAGCAGCTTAGGACAGGGGGACACCGGGGAGCTGTTTTTT,CASSLGQGDTGELFF
NA,14,TRBJ2-7,TRBV2,NA,TGTGCCAGCAGTGAAGCAGCTAGCCCCTACGAGCAGTACTTC,CASSEAASPYEQYF
NA,14,TRBJ1-1,TRBV19,NA,TGTGCCACCTCAGCCGCAGGGCCGAACACTGAAGCTTTCTTT,CATSAAGPNTEAFF
NA,13,TRBJ1-1,TRBV6-4,NA,TGTGCCAGCCGCTTACAGGAGAACACTGAAGCTTTCTTT,CASRLQENTEAFF
TRBD1,15,TRBJ2-7,TRBV11-2,NA,TGTGCCAGCAGCTTAGGACAGGGGGCCGGCTACGAGCAGTACTTC,CASSLGQGAGYEQYF
TRBD1,14,TRBJ1-5,TRBV18,NA,TGTGCCAGCTCCCGGGACAGGGCTAATCAGCCCCAGCATTTT,CASSRDRANQPQHF
NA,15,TRBJ2-1,TRBV27,NA,TGTGCCAGCAGTCAGAGCGGTGGGGGGTACAATGAGCAGTTCTTC,CASSQSGGGYNEQFF
NA,15,TRBJ2-1,TRBV5-1,NA,TGCGCCAGCAGCTTGGGGGCCCCCTCCTACAATGAGCAGTTCTTC,CASSLGAPSYNEQFF